Below are 25 T cell receptor beta chains sequenced from a single sample in a study of blood T cell repertoires in COVID-19. Sequencing used immunoSEQ multiplex PCR; TCRdb keeps in-frame clones, though not all of them. The table has under 250,000 clones, approximately 84% seen once. Sequenced input: peripheral blood. These receptors all come from a middle-aged man with COVID-19, enrolled during active disease.

The chain couples TRBV5-8 to TRBJ1-6; TRBD1 agrees at 10 bases. The V gene end was trimmed by 4 bases and the J gene end by 7 bases; junction bases not matched to a gene: 2. Germline CDR1 SGHTS, CDR2 YDEGEE. The CDR3 loop spans 14 amino acids. CDR3 region: CASSRDRGNSPLHF. The CDR3 DNA reads as TGTGCCAGCAGCCGGGACAGGGGAAATTCACCCCTCCACTTT.

This clone was picked up a small number of times. The chain links TRBV21-1 to TRBJ2-7; the table gives TRBD1 as D, unverified against the DNA. TRBV21-1 is deemed a pseudogene. The CDR3 runs to 14 residues. The CDR3 coding sequence is TGTGCCAGCAGCATCCGGGACAGGTACTACGAGCAGTACTTC. It translates to CASSIRDRYYEQYF.

The chain links TRBV27 to TRBJ2-3; TRBD1 is a possible D gene (6 bases). Germline CDR1 is MNHEY and CDR2 is SMNVEV (reference sequence). The CDR3 runs 12 residues. Between the trimmed V and J ends, which lost 9 bases and 10 bases, there was a span of 17 bases. In nucleotides, the CDR3 is TGTGCCAGTCGAGTACAGGGTAGGGCGCAGTATTTT. Its protein is CASRVQGRAQYF.

The chain joins TRBV5-1 to TRBJ2-2; TRBD2 matches 8 bases. CDR3 size: 14 residues. The ends lost 2 bases at V and 3 bases at J; junction bases unmatched: 0. Germline values: CDR1 SGHRS, CDR2 YFSETQ. CDR3 sequence reads: CASSFGGDTGELFF. The DNA of the CDR3 is TGCGCCAGCAGCTTCGGGGGGGACACCGGGGAGCTGTTTTTT.

The CDR3 DNA reads TGCGCCAGCAGCCCGGAAGGACTCATGTATAATTCACCCCTCCACTTT. It specifies CASSPEGLMYNSPLHF. The chain combines TRBV5-1 with TRBJ1-6; D uncertain. Trimming took off 4 bases at V and 4 bases at J, with 15 bases between the two ends. This CDR3 contains 16 residues. From germline, CDR1 is SGHRS and CDR2 YFSETQ. Looking up the rest from reference TRBV5-1 and TRBJ1-6 gives the full variable domain: KAGVTQTPRYLIKTRGQQVTLSCSPISGHRSVSWYQQTPGQGLQFLFEYFSETQRNKGNFPGRFSGRQFSNSRSEMNVSTLELGDSALYLCASSPEGLMYNSPLHFGNGTRLTVT.

The rearrangement uses TRBV10-2 and TRBJ1-1; D not resolved. Germline-derived CDR1 and CDR2 are WSHSY and SAAADI. V lost 11 bases and J 6 bases, leaving 19 bases between the germline ends. CDR3 size: 13 residues. CDR3 in amino acids: CASSGPPVPEAFF. CDR3 sequence (DNA): TGCGCCTCCTCGGGTCCCCCGGTCCCTGAAGCTTTCTTT.

J is TRBJ1-1 and V is TRBV10-3; no definite D call. Germline V gene sequence: CDR1 ENHRY, CDR2 SYGVKD. V lost 7 bases, J lost 7 bases, and 16 bases lay in between. The CDR3 is 13 residues long. CDR3 in DNA: TGTGCCATCACTCGGACTCTGGCGAGTGAAGCTTTCTTT. It translates to CAITRTLASEAFF.

This clone was seen once. The chain has TRBV5-6 and TRBJ2-5; D is perhaps TRBD2 (6 bases). Germline-derived CDR1 and CDR2 are SGHDT and YYEEEE. The CDR3 contains 14 residues. V was shortened by 2 bases and J by 5 bases, with 13 bases between the two germline ends. The CDR3 region is CASSFFSAGETQYF. In DNA, the CDR3 is TGTGCCAGCAGCTTCTTCTCCGCGGGGGAGACCCAGTACTTC.

This chain links TRBV2 with TRBJ2-7, with 8 bases matching TRBD2. The CDR3 is 13 residues long. Trimming at V came to 8 bases and at J to 6 bases, leaving 9 bases not matched to a gene. Germline CDR1 SNHLY, CDR2 FYNNEI. The CDR3 coding sequence is TGTGCCAGCGTCTCGGGAGGGCCCGTCGAGCAGTACTTC. The encoded protein is CASVSGGPVEQYF.

This clone was recorded once. The V call is TRBV5-1, the J call TRBJ2-2; unclear D gene. CDR3 length: 15 amino acids. V lost 0 bases to trimming and J lost 1 base, with 7 bases between them. CDR1 and CDR2 from the germline V gene are SGHRS and YFSETQ. The CDR3 region has the DNA TGCGCCAGCAGCTTGGGGCGGTGGAACACCGGGGAGCTGTTTTTT. Translation: CASSLGRWNTGELFF.

The V and J genes are TRBV9 and TRBJ2-3, with 8 nucleotides matching TRBD2. The CDR3 is 15 residues long. J lost 1 base, V lost 5 bases, and 6 bases had no gene match. From germline, CDR1 is SGDLS and CDR2 YYNGEE. CDR3 region: CASSTRAGGTDTQYF. CDR3 nucleotide sequence: TGTGCCAGCAGTACGAGAGCGGGGGGCACAGATACGCAGTATTTT.

This chain joins TRBV11-2 and TRBJ2-2, with TRBD1 as a possible D gene (5 bases). The CDR3 contains 15 residues. CDR1 and CDR2 (germline): SGHAT, FQNNGV. Trimming removed 5 bases from V and 6 bases from J, with 16 bases in between. The CDR3 sequence is CASSVPGWAPGELFF. The CDR3 region has the DNA TGTGCCAGCAGCGTCCCAGGGTGGGCTCCCGGGGAGCTGTTTTTT. The full variable domain, its missing parts supplied by reference TRBV11-2 and TRBJ2-2, is EAGVAQSPRYKIIEKRQSVAFWCNPISGHATLYWYQQILGQGPKLLIQFQNNGVVDDSQLPKDRFSAERLKGVDSTLKIQPAKLEDSAVYLCASSVPGWAPGELFFGEGSRLTVL.

The rearrangement joins TRBV18 to TRBJ1-1, with D hard to call. The V gene's germline CDR1 is KGHSH and CDR2 LQKENI. Trimming stripped 5 bases from V and 8 bases from J, with 15 bases between. This CDR3 has 13 residues. CDR3 amino acids: CASSKSDMAEAFF. CDR3 DNA sequence: TGTGCCAGCTCAAAATCCGACATGGCGGAAGCTTTCTTT.

The chain uses TRBV18 and TRBJ2-3, with a tentative D call TRBD1 (6 bases). The V gene's germline CDR1 is KGHSH and CDR2 LQKENI. Trimming cost V 2 bases and J 6 bases, with 15 bases left between them. The CDR3 extends over 15 amino acids. As DNA, the CDR3 is TGTGCCAGCTCACCAAAGGACAGCCTGTGGGATACGCAGTATTTT. This sequence encodes CASSPKDSLWDTQYF.

This sequence joins TRBV28 and TRBJ2-7; no clear D gene. V shed 2 bases and J shed 6 bases, with 11 bases lying between them. The CDR3 loop spans 13 amino acids. Germline CDR1 is MDHEN and CDR2 is SYDVKM. CDR3 region: CASSLGALGEQYF. CDR3 DNA sequence: TGTGCCAGCAGTTTAGGAGCATTGGGCGAGCAGTACTTC.

This clone occurred once. The V call is TRBV5-4, the J call TRBJ2-7; TRBD2 might be the D (6 bases). Trimming took 5 bases from V and 2 from J, leaving 14 bases between them. CDR1 is SGHNT, CDR2 YYREEE, per germline (reference sequence). The CDR3 covers 14 residues. The CDR3 sequence is CASREAGRTYEQYF. DNA of the CDR3: TGTGCCAGCAGGGAGGCGGGGAGAACCTACGAGCAGTACTTC.

The rearrangement links TRBV5-1 to TRBJ2-7; D perhaps matches TRBD2 (5 bases). Germline lookup yields CDR1 SGHRS and CDR2 YFSETQ. CDR3 size: 14 residues. The V gene lost 4 bases and the J gene lost 0 bases, with 11 bases spanning the gap. CDR3 loop: CASSTTGNSYEQYF. CDR3 DNA sequence: TGCGCCAGCAGCACAACGGGAAACTCCTACGAGCAGTACTTC.

The chain couples TRBV9 to TRBJ1-2, with 8 bases lining up with TRBD1. Germline V CDR1 and CDR2: SGDLS, YYNGEE. The CDR3 covers 18 residues. Trimming removed 4 bases from V and 0 bases from J; junction bases left unmatched: 14. The DNA of the CDR3 is TGTGCCAGCAGCTCTAGAATAGGGCAGGGGGCAGCTAACTATGGCTACACCTTC. This sequence encodes CASSSRIGQGAANYGYTF.

This clone was counted a single time. The chain is built from TRBV10-3 and TRBJ1-6, with TRBD1 matching over 10 bases. CDR3 size: 15 residues. From germline, CDR1 is ENHRY and CDR2 SYGVKD. V was clipped by 3 bases and J by 7 bases; unmatched bases: 3. The CDR3 DNA reads TGTGCCATCAGTGAACGGGACAGGGGCAATTCACCCCTCCACTTT. Protein product: CAISERDRGNSPLHF.

Details on this clone: One junction end does not reproduce the germline sequence, and a read error may be involved. The chain employs TRBV7-2 and TRBJ1-1; 11 bases fit TRBD1. Per germline, CDR1 SGHTA and CDR2 FQGNSA. This CDR3 has 13 residues. CDR3 coding DNA: TGTGCCAGCAGCCTAGCGGGACAGGGGGTGGCTTTCTTT. Protein: CASSLAGQGVAFF.

The rearrangement joins TRBV29-1 to TRBJ2-1; 11 bases are a match to TRBD2. Trimming took 8 bases from V and 5 from J; bases not matched to a gene: 5. The CDR3 has 13 residues. CDR1 and CDR2 from the germline V gene are SQVTM and ANQGSEA. The DNA for the CDR3 is TGCAGCACCAGACTAGCGGGAAACAATGAGCAGTTCTTC. This sequence encodes CSTRLAGNNEQFF.

In this sample, this clone turned up once. This chain connects TRBV6-1 to TRBJ2-5, with TRBD2 matching 12 bases. The germline V gene encodes CDR1 MNHNS and CDR2 SASEGT. With V trimmed by 1 base and J by 5 bases, 8 bases remained unmatched. The CDR3 is 17 residues long. The CDR3 DNA is TGTGCCAGCAGTGAAGTACTAGCGGGGGGCCCGGGGGAGACCCAGTACTTC. It yields the protein CASSEVLAGGPGETQYF.

This clone was seen just once. The chain employs TRBV3-1 (or the pseudogene TRBV3-2) and TRBJ2-2; D not certain. Trimming cost V 1 base and J 1 base, with 7 bases left between them. The CDR3 has 15 residues. The germline CDR1 and CDR2 sequences are LGHDT and YNNKEL (reference sequence). CDR3: CASSQVRGNTGELFF. The CDR3 DNA follows: TGTGCCAGCAGCCAAGTCAGAGGGAACACCGGGGAGCTGTTTTTT.

The genes are TRBV6-1 and TRBJ2-5, with 7 bases lining up with TRBD1. Germline V gives CDR1 MNHNS, CDR2 SASEGT. CDR3 length: 18 amino acids. Trimming took 7 bases from V and 1 from J; bases not matched to a gene: 18. The CDR3 spells CASTEAPTGVSRQETQYF. Written as DNA, the CDR3 is TGTGCCAGCACCGAAGCCCCTACAGGGGTTAGTCGCCAAGAGACCCAGTACTTC.

This clone came up a few times. The chain is built from TRBV9 and TRBJ1-6; 7 positions agree with TRBD1. Trimming removed 4 bases from V and 1 base from J; junction bases left unmatched: 8. Germline assignment: CDR1 SGDLS and CDR2 YYNGEE. The CDR3 length is 17 residues. CDR3 nucleotide sequence: TGTGCCAGCAGCATAGACCCAGGGGGTTCCTATAATTCACCCCTCCACTTT. This translates into CASSIDPGGSYNSPLHF. The whole variable domain, remainder taken from reference TRBV9 and TRBJ1-6, is DSGVTQTPKHLITATGQRVTLRCSPRSGDLSVYWYQQSLDQGLQFLIQYYNGEERAKGNILERFSAQQFPDLHSELNLSSLELGDSALYFCASSIDPGGSYNSPLHFGNGTRLTVT.